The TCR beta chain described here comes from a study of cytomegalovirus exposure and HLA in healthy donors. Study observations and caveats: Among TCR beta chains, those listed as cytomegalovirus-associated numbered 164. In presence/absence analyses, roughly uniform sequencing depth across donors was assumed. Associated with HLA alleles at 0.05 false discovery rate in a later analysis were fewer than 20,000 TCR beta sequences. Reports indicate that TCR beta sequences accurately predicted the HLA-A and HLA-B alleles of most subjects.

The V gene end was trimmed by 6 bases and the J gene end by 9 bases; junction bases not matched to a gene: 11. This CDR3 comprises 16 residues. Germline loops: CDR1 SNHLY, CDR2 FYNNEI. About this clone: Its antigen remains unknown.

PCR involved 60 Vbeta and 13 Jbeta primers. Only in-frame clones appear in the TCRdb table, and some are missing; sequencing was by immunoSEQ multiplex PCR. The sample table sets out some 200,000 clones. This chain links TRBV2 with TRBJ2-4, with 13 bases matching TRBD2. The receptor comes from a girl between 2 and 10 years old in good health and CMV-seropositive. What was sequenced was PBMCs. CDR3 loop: CASRELAGGLGGIQYF. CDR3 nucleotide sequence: TGTGCCAGCAGGGAACTAGCGGGAGGGCTGGGTGGCATTCAGTACTTC.